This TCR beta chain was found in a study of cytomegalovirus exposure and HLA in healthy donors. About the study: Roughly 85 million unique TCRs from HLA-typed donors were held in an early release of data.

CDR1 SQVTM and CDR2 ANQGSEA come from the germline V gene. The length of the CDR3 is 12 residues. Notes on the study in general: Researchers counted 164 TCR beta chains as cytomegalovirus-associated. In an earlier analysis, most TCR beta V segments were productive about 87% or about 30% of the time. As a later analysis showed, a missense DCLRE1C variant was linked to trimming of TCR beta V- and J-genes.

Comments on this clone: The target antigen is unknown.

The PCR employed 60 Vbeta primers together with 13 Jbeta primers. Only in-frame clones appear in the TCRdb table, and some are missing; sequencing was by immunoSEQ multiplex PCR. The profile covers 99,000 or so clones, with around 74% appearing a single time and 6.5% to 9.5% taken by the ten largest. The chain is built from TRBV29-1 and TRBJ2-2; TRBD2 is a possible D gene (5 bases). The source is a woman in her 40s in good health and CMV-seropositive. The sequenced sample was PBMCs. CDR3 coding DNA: TGCAGTGCCGTTAGGGAGACCGGGGAGCTGTTTTTT. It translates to CSAVRETGELFF.